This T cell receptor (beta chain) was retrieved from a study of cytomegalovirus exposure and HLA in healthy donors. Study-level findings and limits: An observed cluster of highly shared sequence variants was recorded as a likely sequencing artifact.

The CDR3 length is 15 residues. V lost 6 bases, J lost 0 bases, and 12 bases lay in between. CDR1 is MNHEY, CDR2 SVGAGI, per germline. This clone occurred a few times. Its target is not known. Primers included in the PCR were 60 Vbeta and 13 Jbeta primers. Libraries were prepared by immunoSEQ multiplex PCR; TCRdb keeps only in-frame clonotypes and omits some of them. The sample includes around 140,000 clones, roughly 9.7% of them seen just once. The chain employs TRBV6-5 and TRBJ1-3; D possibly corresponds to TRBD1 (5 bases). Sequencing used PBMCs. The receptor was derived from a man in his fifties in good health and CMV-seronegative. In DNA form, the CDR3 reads TGTGCCAGCAGGACGACCAGGGACTCTGGAAACACCATATATTTT. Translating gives CASRTTRDSGNTIYF.